This entry describes one TCR beta chain. V shed 4 bases and J shed 0 bases, with 8 bases lying between them. Per germline, CDR1 SGHDT and CDR2 YYEEEE. The CDR3 runs to 14 residues. The source of the sample is a study of blood T cell repertoires in COVID-19. On the study more broadly: Sites across the United States, Italy and Spain contributed samples from acute and convalescent COVID-19. PBMCs, B-cell-depleted T cells, or T cells were the source of the cDNA or gDNA that made up the material.

Authors' analysis steps: Nucleated cell number was recorded as an estimate derived from reference gene primer amplification. Generated by immunoSEQ multiplex PCR, the TCRdb table keeps only in-frame clones and is missing some. The DNA was the basis for D and trimming; V, J and clone size are from that table. The sample yields over 130,000 clones, roughly four fifths seen once. The clonotype originates from a woman older than 75 with active or convalescent COVID-19. Material: peripheral blood. This chain connects TRBV5-6 to TRBJ2-1; D perhaps matches TRBD2 (5 bases). This CDR3 is CASSEGRSYNEQFF. CDR3 sequence (DNA): TGTGCCAGCAGCGAGGGTCGCTCCTACAATGAGCAGTTCTTC.